Shown below are 8 T cell receptor beta chains from a single sample sequenced in a study of shared clonotypes between healthy human individuals. Using immunoSEQ multiplex PCR, the repertoire was profiled, and TCRdb retains in-frame clones only, with some absent. Of over a million clones in the sample, 65% to 75% are singletons; the top ten hold about 1.5%. Sequenced sample: memory CD4+ T cells sorted from blood. Indicated subset: CD45RA-negative fraction. Receptor source: a man between 18 and 29 years old in good health.

A word on this clone: The sample has other DNA sequences that encode this CDR3 too. The V call is TRBV10-1, the J call TRBJ2-2, with D unresolved. V lost 6 bases and J lost 2, with 4 bases in between. This CDR3 region has 12 residues. Germline V gives CDR1 WNHNN, CDR2 SYGVQD (reference sequence). The CDR3 loop is CASSRNTGELFF. The CDR3 DNA reads as TGCGCCAGCAGCCGCAACACCGGGGAGCTGTTTTTT.

The chain combines TRBV6-6 with TRBJ2-7, with unresolved D. CDR3 length: 14 amino acids. Germline values: CDR1 MNHNY, CDR2 SVGAGI (reference sequence). Trimming left V 0 bases short and J 3 bases short, with 9 bases between. DNA for the CDR3: TGTGCCAGCAGTTACTCGGCAGGTTACTACGAGCAGTACTTC. It translates to CASSYSAGYYEQYF.

This clone was detected only a few times. The chain recombines TRBV19 with TRBJ2-2; D uncertain. Germline values: CDR1 LNHDA, CDR2 SQIVND (reference sequence). This CDR3 comprises 13 residues. Trimming removed 6 bases at V and 1 base at J, with 6 bases between. The CDR3 region has the DNA TGTGCCAGTAGGAACAAGAACACCGGGGAGCTGTTTTTT. Its protein is CASRNKNTGELFF.

In this sample, this clone turned up once. The rearrangement uses TRBV5-4 and TRBJ2-3; D is perhaps TRBD2 (5 bases). This CDR3 comprises 15 residues. The germline CDR1 and CDR2 sequences are SGHNT and YYREEE (reference sequence). V was clipped by 0 bases and J by 1 base, with 9 bases between them. The CDR3 here is CASSLAGIGTDTQYF. Here the CDR3 DNA reads TGTGCCAGCAGCTTGGCGGGGATTGGCACAGATACGCAGTATTTT. Filled out from reference TRBV5-4 and TRBJ2-3, the complete variable domain reads ETGVTQSPTHLIKTRGQQVTLRCSSQSGHNTVSWYQQALGQGPQFIFQYYREEENGRGNFPPRFSGLQFPNYSSELNVNALELDDSALYLCASSLAGIGTDTQYFGPGTRLTVL.

This clone was counted a single time. This rearrangement joins TRBV5-4 to TRBJ2-2; D gene uncertain. This CDR3 is 15 amino acids long. Germline values: CDR1 SGHNT, CDR2 YYREEE (reference sequence). Trimming cost V 4 bases and J 0 bases, with 10 bases left between them. CDR3 protein: CASSPPAPNTGELFF. As DNA, the CDR3 is TGTGCCAGCAGCCCGCCAGCCCCGAACACCGGGGAGCTGTTTTTT. The variable domain in full, completed from reference TRBV5-4 and TRBJ2-2, reads ETGVTQSPTHLIKTRGQQVTLRCSSQSGHNTVSWYQQALGQGPQFIFQYYREEENGRGNFPPRFSGLQFPNYSSELNVNALELDDSALYLCASSPPAPNTGELFFGEGSRLTVL.

This rearrangement joins TRBV18 to TRBJ2-1; 8 nucleotides align to TRBD1. The CDR3 sequence is 13 residues long. Losses at the gene ends were 3 bases for V and 12 bases for J; bases not matched to a gene: 7. Germline CDR1 and CDR2: KGHSH and LQKENI. CDR3 in DNA: TGTGCCAGCTCACCGGGGACAGGTTTAGGGCAGTTCTTC. As protein: CASSPGTGLGQFF.

With respect to this clone: The junction and the germline gene differ at one end; a read error may be behind it. V is TRBV10-3 and J is TRBJ2-5; 7 bases fit TRBD1. The CDR3 is 15 residues long. CDR1 and CDR2 (germline): ENHRY, SYGVKD. CDR3 DNA: TGTGCCAGCAGTTACTCGTACAGGGGACAAGAGACCCAGTACTTC. Residues: CASSYSYRGQETQYF.

The chain combines TRBV19 with TRBJ2-7, with 9 bases aligning to TRBD2. V was pared by 4 bases and J by 5 bases, with 12 bases of the junction left unmatched. This CDR3 is built from 16 residues. Germline CDR1 and CDR2: LNHDA and SQIVND (reference sequence). The chain's CDR3 is CASSTTWASGNHEQYF. In DNA, the CDR3 is TGTGCCAGTAGTACTACTTGGGCTAGCGGGAACCACGAGCAGTACTTC.